This TCR beta chain stems from a study of T cells in Graves' hyperthyroidism and ophthalmopathy. Trimming left V 0 bases short and J 2 bases short, with 20 bases between. There are 18 residues in the CDR3. CDR1 DFQATT and CDR2 SNEGSKA come from the germline V gene (reference sequence). TCR beta CDR3 region amplification was performed from RNA transcripts. Initially, a first-round RT-PCR of the TCR CDR3 employed the HTBI primer set. One entry per CDR3 protein results from TCRdb running MiXCR on the multiplex PCR reads. Here the sample spans a few hundred thousand distinct CDR3 sequences, about a sixth being singletons. The table lists this clonotype with many counts.

This TCR derives from a woman between 35 and 50 years old with Graves' ophthalmopathy. The chain uses TRBV20-1 and TRBJ1-5; possibly TRBD1 for D (5 bases). Sequenced material: blood. The CDR3 sequence is CSARDPGLGGWGNQPQHF. Here the CDR3 DNA reads TGCAGTGCTAGAGATCCCGGGCTCGGGGGATGGGGCAATCAGCCCCAGCATTTT.